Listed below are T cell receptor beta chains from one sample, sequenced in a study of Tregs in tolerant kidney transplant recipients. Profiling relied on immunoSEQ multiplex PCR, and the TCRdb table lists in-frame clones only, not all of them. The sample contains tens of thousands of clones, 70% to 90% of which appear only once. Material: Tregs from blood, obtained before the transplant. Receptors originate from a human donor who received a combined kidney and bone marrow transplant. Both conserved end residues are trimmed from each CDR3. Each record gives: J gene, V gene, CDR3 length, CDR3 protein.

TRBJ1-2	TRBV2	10	ASSQSLGGYT
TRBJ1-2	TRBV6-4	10	ASSEGRGGYT
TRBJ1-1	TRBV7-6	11	ASSSRGNTEAF
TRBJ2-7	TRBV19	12	ASSIGGLGYEQY
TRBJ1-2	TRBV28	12	ASSLIGTSYGYT
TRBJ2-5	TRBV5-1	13	ASSDLSGQQETQY
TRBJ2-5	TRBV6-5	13	ASSYERGYQETQY
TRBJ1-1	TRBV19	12	ASSGGPWSTEAF
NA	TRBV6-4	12	ATQRDRTRYEQY
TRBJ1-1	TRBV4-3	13	ASSQGTGGNTEAF
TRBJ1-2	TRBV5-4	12	ASSPLDRGYGYT
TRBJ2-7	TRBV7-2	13	ASSPSLAASYEQY
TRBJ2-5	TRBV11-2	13	ASSSTGHTKETQY
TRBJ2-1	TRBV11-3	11	ASSLGGDYEQF
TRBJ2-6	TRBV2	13	ASSPQLSGANVLT
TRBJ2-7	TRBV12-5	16	ASGLAPGGQGLPYEQY
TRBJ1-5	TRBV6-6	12	ASSYGAGNQPQH
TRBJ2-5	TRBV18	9	ASSPGEAQY
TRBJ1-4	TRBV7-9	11	ASSPSGTEKLF
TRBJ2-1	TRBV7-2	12	ASLSGSLYNEQF
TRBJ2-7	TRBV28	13	ASSLALAGPYEQY
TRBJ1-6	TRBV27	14	ASSLSRTGYNSPLH
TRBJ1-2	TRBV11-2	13	ASSLVRENNYGYT
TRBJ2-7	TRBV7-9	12	ASSLTGTVSEQY
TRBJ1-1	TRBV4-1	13	ASSRGTGGDTEAF
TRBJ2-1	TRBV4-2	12	ASSQGESHNEQF
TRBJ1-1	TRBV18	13	ASSPGQGVMTEAF
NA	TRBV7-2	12	ASRPLTASYEQY
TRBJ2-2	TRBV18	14	ASSRRVGGHTGELF
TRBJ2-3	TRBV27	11	ASSRQGTDTQY
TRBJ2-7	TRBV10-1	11	ASSDQDSLEQY
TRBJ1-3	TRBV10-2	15	ASSAPPGGDSGNTIY
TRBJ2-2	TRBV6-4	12	ASSDSLRSGELF
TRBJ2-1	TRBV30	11	AWRRAAYNEQF
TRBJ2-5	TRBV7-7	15	ASSLSGSADHWETQY
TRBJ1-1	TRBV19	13	ASSIGGNLNTEAF
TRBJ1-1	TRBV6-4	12	ASRRQGMNTEAF
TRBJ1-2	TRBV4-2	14	ASSLGAGVAFYGYT
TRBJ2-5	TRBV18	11	ASSPPTVETQY
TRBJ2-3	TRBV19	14	ASKVLAGGHSDTQY
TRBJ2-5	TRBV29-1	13	SVGPGARYQETQY
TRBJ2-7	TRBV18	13	ASSPFGGGAYEQY
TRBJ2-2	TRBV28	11	ASSFQNTGELF
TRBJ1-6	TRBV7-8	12	ASSLDGYNSPLH
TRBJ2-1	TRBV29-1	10	SVRQGRDEQF